The clone carrying this TCR beta chain was picked up many times. The antigen remains undetermined. TCRdb independently ran MiXCR on the 5' RACE reads; one entry per CDR3 protein. The top ten clones hold more than 3% of a sample with 240,000 or so distinct CDR3 sequences, approximately 7% of them seen once. The data belong to a study of identical twins. Study-wide findings and caveats: Zero-insertion analyses could be partly confounded by invariant MAIT and iNKT cells.

Healthy Caucasians were all of the donors. Germline V gene data show CDR1 as MDHEN and CDR2 as SYDVKM. The trim removed 2 bases at V and 7 bases at J, leaving 6 bases unmatched. The CDR3 is 17 residues long. Another study also made use of these data, one on yellow fever vaccine responses in identical twins.

The V and J genes are TRBV28 and TRBJ2-1; 15 bases are shared with TRBD2. The sample comprised memory (CD45RO+) T cells sorted from blood. This receptor was obtained from a woman aged 18-29 years in good health. CDR3 in amino acids: CASSLGPGTSGRNEQFF. The CDR3 DNA sequence: TGTGCCAGCAGTTTAGGCCCCGGGACTAGCGGGAGGAATGAGCAGTTCTTC. Drawing the rest from reference TRBV28 and TRBJ2-1, the complete variable domain is DVKVTQSSRYLVKRTGEKVFLECVQDMDHENMFWYRQDPGLGLRLIYFSYDVKMKEKGDIPEGYSVSREKKERFSLILESASTNQTSMYLCASSLGPGTSGRNEQFFGPGTRLTVL.